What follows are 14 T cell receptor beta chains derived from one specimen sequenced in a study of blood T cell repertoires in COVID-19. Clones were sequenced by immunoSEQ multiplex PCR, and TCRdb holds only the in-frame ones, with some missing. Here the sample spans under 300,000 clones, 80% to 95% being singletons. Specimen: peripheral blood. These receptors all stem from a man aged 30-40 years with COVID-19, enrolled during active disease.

For the CDR3, the DNA is TGTGCCAGCAGCTTAGGTGGGGGGGCTAAGACCCAGTACTTC. It encodes CASSLGGGAKTQYF. The chain links TRBV5-4 to TRBJ2-5; possibly TRBD2 for D (7 bases). The V gene's germline CDR1 is SGHNT and CDR2 YYREEE (reference sequence). The CDR3 has 14 residues. V lost 2 bases and J 6 bases, leaving 14 bases between the germline ends.

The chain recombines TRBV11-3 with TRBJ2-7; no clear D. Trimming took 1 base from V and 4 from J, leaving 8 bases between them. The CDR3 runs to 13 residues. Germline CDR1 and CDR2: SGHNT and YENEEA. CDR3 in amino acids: CASSLGPTYEQYF. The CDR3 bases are TGTGCCAGCAGCTTAGGACCGACATACGAGCAGTACTTC.

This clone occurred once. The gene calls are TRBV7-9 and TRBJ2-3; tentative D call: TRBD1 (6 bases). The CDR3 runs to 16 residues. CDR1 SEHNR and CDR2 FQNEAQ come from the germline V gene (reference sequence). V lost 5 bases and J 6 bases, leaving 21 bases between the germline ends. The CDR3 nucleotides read TGTGCCAGCAGCCCACCGACGTTACAGGGACCGGATACGCAGTATTTT. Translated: CASSPPTLQGPDTQYF.

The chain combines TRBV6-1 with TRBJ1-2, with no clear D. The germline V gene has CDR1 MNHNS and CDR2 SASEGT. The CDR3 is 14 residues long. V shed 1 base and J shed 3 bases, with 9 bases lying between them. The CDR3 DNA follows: TGTGCCAGCAGTGAAGGTACAGCCCACTATGGCTACACCTTC. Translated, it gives CASSEGTAHYGYTF.

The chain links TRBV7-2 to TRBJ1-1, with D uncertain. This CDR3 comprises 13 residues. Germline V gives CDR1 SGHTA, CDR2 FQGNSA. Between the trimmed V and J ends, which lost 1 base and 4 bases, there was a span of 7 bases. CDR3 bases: TGTGCCAGCAGCTTAGAACGGTTCACTGAAGCTTTCTTT. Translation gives CASSLERFTEAFF. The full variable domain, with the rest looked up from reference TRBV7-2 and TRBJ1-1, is GAGVSQSPSNKVTEKGKDVELRCDPISGHTALYWYRQSLGQGLEFLIYFQGNSAPDKSGLPSDRFSAERTGGSVSTLTIQRTQQEDSAVYLCASSLERFTEAFFGQGTRLTVV.

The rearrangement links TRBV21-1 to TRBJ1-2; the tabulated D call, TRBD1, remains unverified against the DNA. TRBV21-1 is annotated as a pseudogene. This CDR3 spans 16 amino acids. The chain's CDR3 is CASSLSQGAPGYGYTF. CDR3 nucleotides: TGTGCCAGCAGCCTCTCCCAGGGGGCGCCGGGCTATGGCTACACCTTC.

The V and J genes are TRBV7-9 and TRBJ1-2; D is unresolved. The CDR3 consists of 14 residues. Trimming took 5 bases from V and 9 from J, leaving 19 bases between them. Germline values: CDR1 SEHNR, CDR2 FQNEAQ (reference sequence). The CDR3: CASSPWTGTVSYTF. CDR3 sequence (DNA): TGTGCCAGCAGCCCCTGGACGGGAACTGTCAGCTACACCTTC.

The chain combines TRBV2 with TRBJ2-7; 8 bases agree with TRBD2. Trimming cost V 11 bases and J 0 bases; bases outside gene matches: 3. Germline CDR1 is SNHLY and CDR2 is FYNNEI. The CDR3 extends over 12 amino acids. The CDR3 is CAGGLVSYEQYF. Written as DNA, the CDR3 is TGTGCCGGGGGACTAGTCTCCTACGAGCAGTACTTC.

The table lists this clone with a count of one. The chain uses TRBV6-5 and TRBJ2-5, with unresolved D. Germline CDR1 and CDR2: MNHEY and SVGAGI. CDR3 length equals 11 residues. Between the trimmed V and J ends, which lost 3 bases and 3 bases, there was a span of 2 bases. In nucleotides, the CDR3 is TGTGCCAGCAGTTATAAAGAGACCCAGTACTTC. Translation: CASSYKETQYF.

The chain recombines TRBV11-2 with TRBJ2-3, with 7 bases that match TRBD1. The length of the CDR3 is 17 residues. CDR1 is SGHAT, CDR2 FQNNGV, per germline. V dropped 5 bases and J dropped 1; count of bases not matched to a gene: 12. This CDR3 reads CASSDDYLGGGTDTQYF. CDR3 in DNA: TGTGCCAGCAGCGACGATTACCTAGGGGGCGGCACAGATACGCAGTATTTT.

This CDR3 reads CSVGGQNNQPQHF. CDR3 bases: TGCAGCGTTGGCGGGCAGAACAATCAGCCCCAGCATTTT. The gene calls are TRBV29-1 and TRBJ1-5; no firm D call. There are 13 residues in the CDR3. Germline lookup yields CDR1 SQVTM and CDR2 ANQGSEA. Trimming stripped 4 bases from V and 3 bases from J, with 10 bases between.

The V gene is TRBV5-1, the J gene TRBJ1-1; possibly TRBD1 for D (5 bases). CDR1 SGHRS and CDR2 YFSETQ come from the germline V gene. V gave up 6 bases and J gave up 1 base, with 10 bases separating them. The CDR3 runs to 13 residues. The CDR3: CASKEQGNTEAFF. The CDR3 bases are TGCGCCAGCAAAGAGCAGGGGAACACTGAAGCTTTCTTT.

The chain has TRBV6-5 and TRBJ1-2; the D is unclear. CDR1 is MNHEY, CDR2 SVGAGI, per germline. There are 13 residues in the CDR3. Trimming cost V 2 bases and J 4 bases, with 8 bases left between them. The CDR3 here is CASSYVGSYGYTF. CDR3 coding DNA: TGTGCCAGCAGTTACGTCGGTTCCTATGGCTACACCTTC.

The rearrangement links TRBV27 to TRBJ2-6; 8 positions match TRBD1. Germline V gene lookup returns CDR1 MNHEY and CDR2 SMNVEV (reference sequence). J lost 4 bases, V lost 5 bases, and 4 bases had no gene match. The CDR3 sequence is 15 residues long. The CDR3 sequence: CASSPTGVGANVLTF. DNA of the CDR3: TGTGCCAGCAGTCCGACAGGGGTCGGGGCCAACGTCCTGACTTTC.